This TCR beta chain is drawn from a study of blood T cell repertoires in COVID-19. Study details: PBMCs, B-cell-depleted T cells, or T cells were the source of the cDNA or gDNA that made up the material.

In the original workflow: Estimation of nucleated cell counts was performed using reference gene primer amplification. TCRdb's copy holds only in-frame clones and misses some; the assay was immunoSEQ multiplex PCR. Clone size and the V and J calls come from that table; the DNA yielded D and trimming. The sample shows over 450,000 clones, roughly nine tenths of them seen only once. Per the germline V gene, CDR1 is MDHEN and CDR2 is SYDVKM. The CDR3 spans 14 residues. The germline V and J ends were trimmed by 6 bases and 6 bases, with 17 bases remaining between them. The origin of this receptor is a woman in her fifties or sixties with COVID-19, enrolled during active disease. The J gene is TRBJ1-2, the V gene TRBV28, with D perhaps matching TRBD1 (6 bases). The sequenced sample was peripheral blood. The CDR3 coding sequence is TGTGCCAGCAGGGCCGGACAGCTTTCAGATGGCTACACCTTC. It is translated as CASRAGQLSDGYTF.